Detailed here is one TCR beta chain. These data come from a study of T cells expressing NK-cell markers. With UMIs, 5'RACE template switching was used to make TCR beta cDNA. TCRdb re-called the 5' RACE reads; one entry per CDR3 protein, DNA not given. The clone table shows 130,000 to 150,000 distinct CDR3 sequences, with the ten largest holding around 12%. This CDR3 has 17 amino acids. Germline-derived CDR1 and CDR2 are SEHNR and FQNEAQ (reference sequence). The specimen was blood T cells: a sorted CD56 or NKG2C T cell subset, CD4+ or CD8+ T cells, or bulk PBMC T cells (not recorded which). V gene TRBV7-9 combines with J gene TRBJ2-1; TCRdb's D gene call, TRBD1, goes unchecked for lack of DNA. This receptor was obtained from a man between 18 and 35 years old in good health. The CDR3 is CASSPSAGEIGYNEQFF.